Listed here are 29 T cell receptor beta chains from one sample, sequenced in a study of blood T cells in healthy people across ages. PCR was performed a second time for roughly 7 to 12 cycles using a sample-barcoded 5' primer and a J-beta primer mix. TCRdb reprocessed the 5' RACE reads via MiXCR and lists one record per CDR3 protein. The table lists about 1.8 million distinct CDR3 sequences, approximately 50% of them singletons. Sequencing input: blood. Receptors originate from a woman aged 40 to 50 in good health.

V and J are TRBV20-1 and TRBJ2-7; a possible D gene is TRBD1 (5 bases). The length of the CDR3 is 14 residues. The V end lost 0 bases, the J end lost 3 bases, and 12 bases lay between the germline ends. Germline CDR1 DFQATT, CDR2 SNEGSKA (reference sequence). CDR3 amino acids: CSARDPGNIYEQYF. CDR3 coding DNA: TGCAGTGCTAGAGACCCAGGGAACATCTACGAGCAGTACTTC.

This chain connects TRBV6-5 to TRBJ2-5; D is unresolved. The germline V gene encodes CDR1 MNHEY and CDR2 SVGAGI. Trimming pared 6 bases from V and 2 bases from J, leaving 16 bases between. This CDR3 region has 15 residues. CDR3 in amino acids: CASRPSRLGQETQYF. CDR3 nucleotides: TGTGCCAGCAGGCCAAGTCGTTTAGGGCAAGAGACCCAGTACTTC.

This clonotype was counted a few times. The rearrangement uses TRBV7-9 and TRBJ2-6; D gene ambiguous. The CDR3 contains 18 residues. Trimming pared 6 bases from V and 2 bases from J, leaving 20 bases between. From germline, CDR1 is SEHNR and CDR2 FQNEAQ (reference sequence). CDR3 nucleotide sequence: TGTGCCAGCAGAAAAACCGGGTCACCAAGCCCTGGGGCCAACGTCCTGACTTTC. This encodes CASRKTGSPSPGANVLTF.

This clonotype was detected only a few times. This CDR3 is CASSFNRAAGYEQYF. CDR3 sequence (DNA): TGTGCCAGCAGCTTTAACAGGGCAGCGGGGTACGAGCAGTACTTC. V usage is TRBV5-5 and J usage is TRBJ2-7, with a tentative D call TRBD2 (7 bases). Trimming cost V 2 bases and J 4 bases, with 16 bases left between them. Germline V gene data show CDR1 as SGHKS and CDR2 as YYEKEE (reference sequence). The CDR3 runs 15 residues.

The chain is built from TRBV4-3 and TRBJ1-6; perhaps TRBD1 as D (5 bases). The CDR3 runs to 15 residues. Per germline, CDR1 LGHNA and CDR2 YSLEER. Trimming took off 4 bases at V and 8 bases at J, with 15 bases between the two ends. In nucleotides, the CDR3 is TGCGCCAGCAGCCCCGGTGGAGGGGCGGATTCACCCCTCCACTTT. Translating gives CASSPGGGADSPLHF.

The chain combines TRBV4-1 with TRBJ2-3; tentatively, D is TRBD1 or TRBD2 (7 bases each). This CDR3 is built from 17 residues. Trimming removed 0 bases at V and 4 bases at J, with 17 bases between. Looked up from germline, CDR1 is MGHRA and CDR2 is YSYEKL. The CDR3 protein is CASSQDGAGGGADTQYF. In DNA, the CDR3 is TGCGCCAGCAGCCAAGATGGGGCAGGGGGGGGTGCAGATACGCAGTATTTT.

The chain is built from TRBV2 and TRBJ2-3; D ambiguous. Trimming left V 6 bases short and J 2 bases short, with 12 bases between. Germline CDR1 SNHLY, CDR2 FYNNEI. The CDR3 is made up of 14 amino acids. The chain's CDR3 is CASRGIMYTDTQYF. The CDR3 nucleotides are TGTGCCAGCAGGGGGATTATGTACACAGATACGCAGTATTTT.

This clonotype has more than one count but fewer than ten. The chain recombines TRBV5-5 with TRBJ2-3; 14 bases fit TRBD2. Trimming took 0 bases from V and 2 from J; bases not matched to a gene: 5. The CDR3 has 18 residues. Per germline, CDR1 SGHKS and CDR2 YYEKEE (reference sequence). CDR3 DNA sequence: TGTGCCAGCAGCTTGGGACTAGCGGGGGGGCCCAACACAGATACGCAGTATTTT. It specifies CASSLGLAGGPNTDTQYF.

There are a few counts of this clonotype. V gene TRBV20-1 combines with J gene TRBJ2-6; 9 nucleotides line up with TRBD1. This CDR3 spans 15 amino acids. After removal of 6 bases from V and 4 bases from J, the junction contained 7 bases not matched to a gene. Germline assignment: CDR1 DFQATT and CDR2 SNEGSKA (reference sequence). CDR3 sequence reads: CSADRGSLGANVLTF. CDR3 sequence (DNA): TGCAGTGCAGACAGGGGGTCCCTCGGGGCCAACGTCCTGACTTTC.

CDR3 residues: CASSLAPGANYEQYF. In DNA form, the CDR3 reads TGTGCCAGCAGCTTAGCCCCCGGGGCTAACTACGAGCAGTACTTC. This chain uses TRBV7-6 with TRBJ2-7; D could derive from TRBD1 or TRBD2 (5 bases each). Germline values: CDR1 SGHVS, CDR2 FNYEAQ. The CDR3 sequence is 15 residues long. Trimming cost V 0 bases and J 3 bases, with 12 bases left between them.

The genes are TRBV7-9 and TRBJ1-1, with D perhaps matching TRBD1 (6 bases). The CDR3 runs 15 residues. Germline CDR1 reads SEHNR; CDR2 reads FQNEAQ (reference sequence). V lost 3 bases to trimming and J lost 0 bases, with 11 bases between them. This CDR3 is CASSFTTGMNTEAFF. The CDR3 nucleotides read TGTGCCAGCAGCTTTACGACAGGTATGAACACTGAAGCTTTCTTT.

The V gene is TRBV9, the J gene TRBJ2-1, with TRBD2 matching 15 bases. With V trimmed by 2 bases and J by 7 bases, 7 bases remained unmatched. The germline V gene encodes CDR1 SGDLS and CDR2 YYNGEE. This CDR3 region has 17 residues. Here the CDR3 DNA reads TGTGCCAGCAGCGTGGGACTAGCGGGGGGTCCTAGGAATGAGCAGTTCTTC. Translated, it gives CASSVGLAGGPRNEQFF.

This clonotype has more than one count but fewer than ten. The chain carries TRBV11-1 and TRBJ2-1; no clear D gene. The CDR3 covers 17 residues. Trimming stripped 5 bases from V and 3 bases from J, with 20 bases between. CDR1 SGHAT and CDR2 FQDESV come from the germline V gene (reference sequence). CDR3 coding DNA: TGTGCCAGCAGCCCCGTCGTTCGGAGCGATGACTACAATGAGCAGTTCTTC. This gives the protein CASSPVVRSDDYNEQFF.

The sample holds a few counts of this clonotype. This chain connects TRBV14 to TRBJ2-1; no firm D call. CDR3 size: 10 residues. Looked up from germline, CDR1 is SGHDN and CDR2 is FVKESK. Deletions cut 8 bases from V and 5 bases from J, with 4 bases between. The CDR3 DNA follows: TGTGCCAGCGGAAACAATGAGCAGTTCTTC. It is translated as CASGNNEQFF.

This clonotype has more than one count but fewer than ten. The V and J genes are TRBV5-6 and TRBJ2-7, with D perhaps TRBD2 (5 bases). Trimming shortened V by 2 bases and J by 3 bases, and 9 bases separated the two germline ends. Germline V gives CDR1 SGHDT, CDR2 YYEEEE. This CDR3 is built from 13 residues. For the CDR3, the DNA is TGTGCCAGCAGCTTTCAGAGGGTCTACGAGCAGTACTTC. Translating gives CASSFQRVYEQYF.

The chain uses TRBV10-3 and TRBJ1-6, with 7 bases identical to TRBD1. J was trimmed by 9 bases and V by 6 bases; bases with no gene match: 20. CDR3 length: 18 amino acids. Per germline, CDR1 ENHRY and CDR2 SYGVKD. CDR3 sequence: CAISEIRKGANVGSPLHF. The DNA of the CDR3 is TGTGCCATCAGCGAGATCCGAAAGGGGGCGAATGTAGGTTCACCCCTCCACTTT.

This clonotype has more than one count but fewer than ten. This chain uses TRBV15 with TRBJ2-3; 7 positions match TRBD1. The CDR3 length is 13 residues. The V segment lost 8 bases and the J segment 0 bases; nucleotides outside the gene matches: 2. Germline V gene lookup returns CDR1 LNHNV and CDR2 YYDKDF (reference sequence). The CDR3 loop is CATSTGSTDTQYF. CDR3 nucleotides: TGTGCCACCTCGACAGGGAGCACAGATACGCAGTATTTT.

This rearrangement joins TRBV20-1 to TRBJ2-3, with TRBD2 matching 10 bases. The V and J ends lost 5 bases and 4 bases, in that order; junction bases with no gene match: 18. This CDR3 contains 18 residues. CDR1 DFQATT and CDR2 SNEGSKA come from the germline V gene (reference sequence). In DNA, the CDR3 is TGCAGTGCTTCAAGCCCGGGACTAGCGACTTTTAGCGCAGATACGCAGTATTTT. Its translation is CSASSPGLATFSADTQYF.

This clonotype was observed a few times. CDR3 nucleotides: TGTGCCAGCAGTCATAGTGCAGGGCGTAATGAGCAGTTCTTC. It codes for CASSHSAGRNEQFF. J is TRBJ2-1 and V is TRBV7-9; D possibly corresponds to TRBD1 (5 bases). The germline V gene encodes CDR1 SEHNR and CDR2 FQNEAQ (reference sequence). The CDR3 runs to 14 residues. V lost 6 bases and J lost 7, with 16 bases in between.

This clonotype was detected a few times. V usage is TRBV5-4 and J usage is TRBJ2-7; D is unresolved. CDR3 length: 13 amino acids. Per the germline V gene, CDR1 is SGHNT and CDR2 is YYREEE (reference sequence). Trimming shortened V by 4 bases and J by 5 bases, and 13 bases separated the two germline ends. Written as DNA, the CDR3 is TGTGCCAGCAGCATTCAGGCGCGCGACGAGCAGTACTTC. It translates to CASSIQARDEQYF.

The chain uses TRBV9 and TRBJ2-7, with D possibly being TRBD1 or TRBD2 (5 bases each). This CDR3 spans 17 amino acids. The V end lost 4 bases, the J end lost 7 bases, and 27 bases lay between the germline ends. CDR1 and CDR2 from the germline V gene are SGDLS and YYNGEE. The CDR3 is CASSPTGTPGRVHEQYF. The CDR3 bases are TGTGCCAGCAGCCCTACCGGGACCCCGGGGCGGGTCCATGAGCAGTACTTC.

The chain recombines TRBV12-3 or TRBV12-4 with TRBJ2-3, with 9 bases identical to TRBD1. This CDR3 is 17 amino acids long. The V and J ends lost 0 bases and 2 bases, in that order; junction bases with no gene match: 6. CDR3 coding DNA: TGTGCCAGCAGTTTAGCGACCGGGACAGGGCACACAGATACGCAGTATTTT. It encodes CASSLATGTGHTDTQYF.

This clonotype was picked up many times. In nucleotides, the CDR3 is TGTGCCAGCAGTCCTCCTAGTAGCGCCTCCTACAATGAGCAGTTCTTC. Its protein product is CASSPPSSASYNEQFF. The chain uses TRBV28 and TRBJ2-1; D possibly corresponds to TRBD2 (5 bases). Germline V gene data show CDR1 as MDHEN and CDR2 as SYDVKM. This CDR3 has 16 amino acids. Trimming took 5 bases from V and 0 from J, leaving 14 bases between them.

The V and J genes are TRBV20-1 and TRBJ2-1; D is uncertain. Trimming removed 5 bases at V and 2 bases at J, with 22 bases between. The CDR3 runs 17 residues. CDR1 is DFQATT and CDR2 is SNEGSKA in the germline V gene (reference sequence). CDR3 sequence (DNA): TGCAGTGCTCCCAACCCTTCTACAGCCAGGACCTACAATGAGCAGTTCTTC. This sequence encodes CSAPNPSTARTYNEQFF.

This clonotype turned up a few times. Here the CDR3 DNA reads TGCAGCGTCTGGGACAGCTATGGCTACACCTTC. This gives the protein CSVWDSYGYTF. This chain joins TRBV29-1 and TRBJ1-2; 7 bases align to TRBD1. Per the germline V gene, CDR1 is SQVTM and CDR2 is ANQGSEA. This CDR3 comprises 11 residues. Trimming cost V 6 bases and J 4 bases; bases outside gene matches: 2.

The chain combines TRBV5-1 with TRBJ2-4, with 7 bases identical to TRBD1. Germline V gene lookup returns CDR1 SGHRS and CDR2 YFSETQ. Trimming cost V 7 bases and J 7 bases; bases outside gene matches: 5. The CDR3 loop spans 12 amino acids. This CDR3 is CASQGDSNIQYF. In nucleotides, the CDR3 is TGCGCCAGCCAAGGGGACAGCAACATTCAGTACTTC.

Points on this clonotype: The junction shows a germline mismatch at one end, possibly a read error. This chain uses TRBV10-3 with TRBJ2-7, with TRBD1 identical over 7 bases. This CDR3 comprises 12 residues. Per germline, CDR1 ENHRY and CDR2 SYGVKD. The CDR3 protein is CATSEGADEQYF. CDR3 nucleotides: TGTGCCACCAGTGAGGGGGCGGACGAGCAGTACTTC.

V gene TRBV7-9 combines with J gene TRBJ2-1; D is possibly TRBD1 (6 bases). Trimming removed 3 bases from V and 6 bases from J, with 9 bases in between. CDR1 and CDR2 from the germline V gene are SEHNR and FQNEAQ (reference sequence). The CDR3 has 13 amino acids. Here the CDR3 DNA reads TGTGCCAGCAGCTTCCGGGACACCAATGAGCAGTTCTTC. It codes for CASSFRDTNEQFF.

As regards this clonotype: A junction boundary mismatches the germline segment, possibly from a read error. CDR3 sequence: CAGRAPPTDTQYF. DNA of the CDR3: TGTGCCGGCAGAGCACCGCCCACAGATACGCAGTATTTT. The chain carries TRBV7-6 and TRBJ2-3; D ambiguous. Germline V lookup: CDR1 SGHVS, CDR2 FNYEAQ. The CDR3 consists of 13 residues.